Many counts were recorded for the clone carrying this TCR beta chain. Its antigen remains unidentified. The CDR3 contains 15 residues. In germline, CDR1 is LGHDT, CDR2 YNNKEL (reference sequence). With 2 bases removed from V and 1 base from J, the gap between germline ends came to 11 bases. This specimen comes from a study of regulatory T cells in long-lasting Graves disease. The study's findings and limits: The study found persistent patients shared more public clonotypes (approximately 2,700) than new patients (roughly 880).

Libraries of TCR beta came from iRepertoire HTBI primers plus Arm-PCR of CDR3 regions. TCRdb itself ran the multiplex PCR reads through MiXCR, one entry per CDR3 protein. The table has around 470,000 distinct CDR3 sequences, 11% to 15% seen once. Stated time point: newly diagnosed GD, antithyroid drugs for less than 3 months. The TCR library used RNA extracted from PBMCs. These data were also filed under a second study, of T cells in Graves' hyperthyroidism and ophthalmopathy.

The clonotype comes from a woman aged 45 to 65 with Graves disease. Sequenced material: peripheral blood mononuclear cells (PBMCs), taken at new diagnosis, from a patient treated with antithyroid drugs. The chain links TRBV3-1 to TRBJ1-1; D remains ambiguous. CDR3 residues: CASSQLGIANTEAFF. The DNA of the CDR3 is TGTGCCAGCAGCCAACTGGGTATCGCGAACACTGAAGCTTTCTTT.